This entry describes one T cell receptor beta chain. Its antigen is unknown. The PCR used 60 Vbeta and 13 Jbeta primers. Assay: immunoSEQ multiplex PCR; the TCRdb copy retains only in-frame clones and omits some. The sample has about 120,000 clones, around 80% seen once; the top ten hold 8.8%. Participants comprised healthy donors of bone marrow. This CDR3 region has 13 residues. Germline CDR1 is SNHLY and CDR2 is FYNNEI. V gave up 3 bases and J gave up 2 bases, with 7 bases separating them. The data were taken from a study of cytomegalovirus exposure and HLA in healthy donors. Study context: Around 200 million T cells yielded 100 million to 130 million unique TCR beta sequences, as an earlier analysis found. Regarding the study as a whole: A later analysis found TCR association rates differed by HLA locus, highest for DRB1 and lowest for HLA-C.

The sequencing input was PBMCs. V usage is TRBV2 and J usage is TRBJ2-5; D possibly corresponds to TRBD1 (5 bases). The receptor was derived from a female donor in good health and CMV-seropositive. In DNA, the CDR3 is TGTGCCAGCAGTGACTCAGGGCAAGAGACCCAGTACTTC. This sequence encodes CASSDSGQETQYF.